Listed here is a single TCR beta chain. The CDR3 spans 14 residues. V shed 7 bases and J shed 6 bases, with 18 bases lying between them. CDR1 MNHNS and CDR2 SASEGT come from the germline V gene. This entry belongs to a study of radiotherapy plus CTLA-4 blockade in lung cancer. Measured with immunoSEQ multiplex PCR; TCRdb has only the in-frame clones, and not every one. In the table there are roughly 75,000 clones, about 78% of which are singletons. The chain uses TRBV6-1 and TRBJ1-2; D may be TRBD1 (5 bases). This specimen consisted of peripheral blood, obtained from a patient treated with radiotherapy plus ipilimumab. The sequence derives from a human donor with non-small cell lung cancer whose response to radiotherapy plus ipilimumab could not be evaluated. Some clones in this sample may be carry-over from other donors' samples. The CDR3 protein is CASTLRGGGDGYTF. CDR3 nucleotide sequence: TGTGCCAGCACCTTGCGGGGGGGTGGTGATGGCTACACCTTC.